This T cell receptor beta chain was identified in a study of blood T cell repertoires in COVID-19. Overall study: The United States, Italy and Spain provided the acute and convalescent COVID-19 samples. Sample material is recorded as cDNA or gDNA derived from T cells, B-cell-depleted T cells, or PBMCs.

The CDR3 extends over 11 amino acids. Germline CDR1 DFQATT, CDR2 SNEGSKA (reference sequence). V was trimmed by 3 bases and J by 6 bases, leaving 9 bases between them. As originally analysed: Using reference gene primer amplification, nucleated cell counts were estimated. Assay used: immunoSEQ multiplex PCR; TCRdb lists only in-frame clones, some missing. V and J calls and clone size are given by that table; D and trimming were obtained from the DNA. The table has 150,000 to 250,000 clones, roughly three quarters seen once; the top ten hold around 5.4%. Many counts were recorded for this clone. The chain is built from TRBV20-1 and TRBJ2-7; D perhaps matches TRBD2 (5 bases). The material sequenced was peripheral blood. The clonotype comes from a woman in her 40s with COVID-19, enrolled during active disease. Here the CDR3 reads CSARRETEQYF. The CDR3 DNA sequence: TGCAGTGCTAGGAGGGAAACCGAGCAGTACTTC.